Listed below are T cell receptor beta chains from one sample, sequenced in a study of blood T cell repertoires in COVID-19. Some clones are missing from TCRdb's copy, which holds only in-frame ones; the method was immunoSEQ multiplex PCR. The table shows approximately 240,000 clones, with nearly 85% occurring only once. Material: peripheral blood. These receptor sequences come from a woman between 25 and 40 years old with COVID-19, enrolled during active disease. Each CDR3 is given with its conserved first and last residue. The D gene is left open where the match is weak. The size of a clone is reported for some rows only, either as once, few or many, or as a class for expanded clones.

CDR3nt: TGTGCCAGCAGCATTACTAGCGGGGCCCCCTACGAGCAGTACTTC; CDR3aa: CASSITSGAPYEQYF; d_gene: TRBD2; len: 15; abundance: -; j_gene: TRBJ2-7; v_gene: TRBV7-2
CDR3nt: TGTGCCAGCAGAGAGGGACAGCGAGGTGAGCAGTTCTTC; CDR3aa: CASREGQRGEQFF; d_gene: TRBD1; len: 13; abundance: once; j_gene: TRBJ2-1; v_gene: TRBV2
CDR3nt: TGTGCCAGCAGTCCTGGACTCTCCTACGAGCAGTACTTC; CDR3aa: CASSPGLSYEQYF; d_gene: -; len: 13; abundance: -; j_gene: TRBJ2-7; v_gene: TRBV28
CDR3nt: TGCGCCAACCCCCTGGGGGGGCCCCAAGAGACCCAGTACTTC; CDR3aa: CANPLGGPQETQYF; d_gene: -; len: 14; abundance: -; j_gene: TRBJ2-5; v_gene: TRBV4-3
CDR3nt: TGCGCCAGCAGCCAACACCCCTACCTGACAGAAAACTTTGCAACTAATGAAAAACTGTTTTTT; CDR3aa: CASSQHPYLTENFATNEKLFF; d_gene: -; len: 21; abundance: once; j_gene: TRBJ1-4; v_gene: TRBV4-3
CDR3nt: TGTGCCAGCAGCGTAGGCGGACTAGCGGGAAATCAAGAGACCCAGTACTTC; CDR3aa: CASSVGGLAGNQETQYF; d_gene: TRBD2; len: 17; abundance: once; j_gene: TRBJ2-5; v_gene: TRBV9
CDR3nt: TGTGCCAGCAGCGTAGCGGACAGCCCTATTCGGGAGCTGTTTTTT; CDR3aa: CASSVADSPIRELFF; d_gene: -; len: 15; abundance: -; j_gene: TRBJ2-2; v_gene: TRBV9
CDR3nt: TGTGCCAGCACCCAGATTTTCCTCTATAATTCACCCCTCCACTTT; CDR3aa: CASTQIFLYNSPLHF; d_gene: -; len: 15; abundance: -; j_gene: TRBJ1-6; v_gene: TRBV21-1
CDR3nt: TGTGCCAGCAGTTTGGCAGGGAGGGATTCACCCCTCCACTTT; CDR3aa: CASSLAGRDSPLHF; d_gene: -; len: 14; abundance: -; j_gene: TRBJ1-6; v_gene: TRBV27
CDR3nt: TGCGCCAGCAGCCAAGATCTTGCGGGGTCCCCCACAGATACGCAGTATTTT; CDR3aa: CASSQDLAGSPTDTQYF; d_gene: -; len: 17; abundance: once; j_gene: TRBJ2-3; v_gene: TRBV4-3
CDR3nt: TGTGCCAGCAGTAGAGGGAGCGCCCAAGAGACCCAGTACTTC; CDR3aa: CASSRGSAQETQYF; d_gene: -; len: 14; abundance: -; j_gene: TRBJ2-5; v_gene: TRBV6-5
CDR3nt: TGTGCCACCAGTGAATTCGGACAGGGGTCGTACTGGGTCACAGATACGCAGTATTTT; CDR3aa: CATSEFGQGSYWVTDTQYF; d_gene: TRBD1; len: 19; abundance: -; j_gene: TRBJ2-3; v_gene: TRBV24-1
CDR3nt: TGTGCCAGCACCCGACGGAGCGGGGGGCCTTTCGAGCAGTACTTC; CDR3aa: CASTRRSGGPFEQYF; d_gene: TRBD2; len: 15; abundance: -; j_gene: TRBJ2-7; v_gene: TRBV27
CDR3nt: TGTGCCAGTAGTAGCCAGCGGGACGGCACAGATACGCAGTATTTT; CDR3aa: CASSSQRDGTDTQYF; d_gene: TRBD2; len: 15; abundance: -; j_gene: TRBJ2-3; v_gene: TRBV19
CDR3nt: TGTGCCAGCAGCCGAGACAGGGGGCACACTAATGAAAAACTGTTTTTT; CDR3aa: CASSRDRGHTNEKLFF; d_gene: TRBD1; len: 16; abundance: -; j_gene: TRBJ1-4; v_gene: TRBV5-6
CDR3nt: TGTGCCAGCAGCCCAGACGGGGTGGGACAGCCCCAGCATTTT; CDR3aa: CASSPDGVGQPQHF; d_gene: -; len: 14; abundance: -; j_gene: TRBJ1-5; v_gene: TRBV7-9